Below are 21 T cell receptor beta chains sequenced from a single sample in a study of cytomegalovirus exposure and HLA in healthy donors. Assay: immunoSEQ multiplex PCR; the TCRdb copy retains only in-frame clones and omits some. The sample lists 120,000 or so clones, approximately 90% seen once, with approximately 2% in the top ten. Material: PBMCs. The receptor source for this set is a woman between 18 and 30 years old in good health and CMV-seronegative.

The chain uses TRBV6-5 and TRBJ2-3; 9 nucleotides agree with TRBD1. Germline V gives CDR1 MNHEY, CDR2 SVGAGI. This CDR3 spans 14 amino acids. V was clipped by 6 bases and J by 9 bases; unmatched bases: 10. CDR3 DNA sequence: TGTGCCAGCAGGGAAGGGACAGGGTTCTGGACGCAGTATTTT. Amino acids: CASREGTGFWTQYF.

J is TRBJ2-1 and V is TRBV6-4; TRBD1 matches at 8 bases. CDR1 and CDR2 (germline): MRHNA, SNTAGT. V dropped 0 bases and J dropped 10; count of bases not matched to a gene: 8. The length of the CDR3 is 15 residues. The CDR3 region is CASSDSSGQGGEQFF. The CDR3 DNA reads as TGTGCCAGCAGTGACTCGAGTGGACAGGGAGGCGAGCAGTTCTTC.

The rearrangement links TRBV10-3 to TRBJ2-7; 12 bases line up with TRBD1. The CDR3 spans 12 residues. The V and J ends lost 10 bases and 11 bases, in that order; junction bases with no gene match: 9. Germline loops: CDR1 ENHRY, CDR2 SYGVKD. The CDR3 region is CATGQGAGEKYF. Here the CDR3 DNA reads TGTGCCACGGGACAGGGGGCCGGGGAGAAGTACTTC.

This clone has just a few counts. V gene TRBV9 combines with J gene TRBJ2-2; 10 bases are shared with TRBD1. V lost 4 bases, J lost 4 bases, and 7 bases stayed unmatched. The CDR3 runs to 16 residues. Germline values: CDR1 SGDLS, CDR2 YYNGEE. CDR3 residues: CASSQRQGAGTGELFF. The CDR3 DNA sequence: TGTGCCAGCAGCCAAAGACAGGGGGCGGGCACCGGGGAGCTGTTTTTT.

Regarding this clone: One junction end does not reproduce the germline sequence, and a read error may be involved. The chain recombines TRBV30 with TRBJ2-1; D might be TRBD2 (6 bases). Germline values: CDR1 GTSNPN, CDR2 SVGIG (reference sequence). CDR3 length: 18 residues. CDR3: CAWCVPLVGGGRVPEQFF. The CDR3, as DNA: TGTGCCTGGTGTGTACCCCTGGTGGGGGGTGGGCGGGTGCCTGAGCAGTTCTTC. The entire variable domain, with the rest obtained from reference TRBV30 and TRBJ2-1, is as follows: SQTIHQWPATLVQPVGSPLSLECTVEGTSNPNLYWYRQAAGRGLQLLFYSVGIGQISSEVPQNLSASRPQDRQFILSSKKLLLSDSGFYLCAWCVPLVGGGRVPEQFFGPGTRLTVL.

Remarks on this clone: One base away lies a much larger clone, so this may be a sequencing read error. J is TRBJ2-1 and V is TRBV11-2; TRBD2 might be the D (5 bases). This CDR3 spans 13 amino acids. V was shortened by 8 bases and J by 2 bases, with 10 bases between the two germline ends. Germline CDR1 is SGHAT and CDR2 is FQNNGV. In DNA form, the CDR3 reads TGTGCCAGCCGTGAGGGAGCCTACAATGAGCAGTTCTTC. Its translation is CASREGAYNEQFF.

The chain employs TRBV4-1 and TRBJ2-7, with TRBD2 matching over 12 bases. The CDR3 covers 16 residues. Per germline, CDR1 MGHRA and CDR2 YSYEKL. Trimming removed 0 bases from V and 4 bases from J; junction bases left unmatched: 4. The CDR3 DNA is TGCGCCAGCAGCCAAGAGGCGACTAGCGGGGGATACGAGCAGTACTTC. Protein: CASSQEATSGGYEQYF.

This chain uses TRBV28 with TRBJ2-6; no reliable D call. Germline V gene lookup returns CDR1 MDHEN and CDR2 SYDVKM. Trimming pared 3 bases from V and 0 bases from J, leaving 3 bases between. CDR3 length equals 14 residues. CDR3 coding DNA: TGTGCCAGCAGTTTGAGCTCTGGGGCCAACGTCCTGACTTTC. Amino acid sequence: CASSLSSGANVLTF.

This chain uses TRBV28 with TRBJ2-7; D is possibly TRBD1 (5 bases). Trimming cost V 2 bases and J 3 bases, with 14 bases left between them. CDR3 length: 15 residues. Germline loops: CDR1 MDHEN, CDR2 SYDVKM. The CDR3 loop is CASSLRQGSIYEQYF. The CDR3 nucleotides are TGTGCCAGCAGTTTACGCCAGGGAAGTATCTACGAGCAGTACTTC.

The V call is TRBV10-3, the J call TRBJ2-7; a weak D match, TRBD1 (7 bases). V was pared by 0 bases and J by 5 bases, with 17 bases between. The CDR3 is made up of 16 amino acids. Germline-derived CDR1 and CDR2 are ENHRY and SYGVKD. CDR3 nucleotides: TGTGCCATCAGTGAGTCGGGGAGGACAGGAAAGGACGAGCAGTACTTC. Translating gives CAISESGRTGKDEQYF.

The gene calls are TRBV19 and TRBJ2-3, with TRBD2 identical over 13 bases. J lost 4 bases, V lost 10 bases, and 17 bases had no gene match. The CDR3 length is 18 residues. CDR1 and CDR2 (germline): LNHDA, SQIVND (reference sequence). The CDR3 spells CATSEGPTSGRSADTQYF. In DNA form, the CDR3 reads TGTGCCACCTCTGAGGGGCCGACTAGCGGGAGGTCTGCAGATACGCAGTATTTT.

The chain has TRBV30 and TRBJ1-5; D is uncertain. Per germline, CDR1 GTSNPN and CDR2 SVGIG (reference sequence). Trimming shortened V by 0 bases and J by 1 base, and 7 bases separated the two germline ends. This CDR3 comprises 14 residues. The CDR3 loop is CAWSVASSNQPQHF. CDR3 DNA: TGTGCCTGGAGTGTAGCGTCAAGCAATCAGCCCCAGCATTTT.

This clone appeared once. This chain connects TRBV9 to TRBJ1-1; D is undetermined. The germline CDR1 and CDR2 sequences are SGDLS and YYNGEE. The CDR3 has 13 amino acids. Trimming stripped 3 bases from V and 4 bases from J, with 10 bases between. The CDR3 protein is CASSASEGTEAFF. In DNA, the CDR3 is TGTGCCAGCAGCGCCAGTGAGGGCACTGAAGCTTTCTTT.

The chain recombines TRBV28 with TRBJ2-5; 12 bases line up with TRBD2. The CDR3 runs 15 residues. V gave up 6 bases and J gave up 4 bases; unmatched junction bases: 6. CDR1 MDHEN and CDR2 SYDVKM come from the germline V gene. The CDR3 sequence: CASRSSGGASETQYF. CDR3 nucleotides: TGTGCCAGCAGATCTAGCGGGGGGGCCTCAGAGACCCAGTACTTC.

This clone has a single count. This sequence joins TRBV6-5 and TRBJ1-3; TRBD1 aligns across 12 bases. This CDR3 is 16 amino acids long. After removal of 2 bases from V and 6 bases from J, the junction contained 5 bases not matched to a gene. Germline V gene data show CDR1 as MNHEY and CDR2 as SVGAGI. In DNA form, the CDR3 reads TGTGCCAGCAGTTACGGTGGGACAGGGGGCGAAAACACCATATATTTT. It translates to CASSYGGTGGENTIYF.

The chain joins TRBV23-1 to TRBJ2-7, with D tentatively TRBD1 (5 bases). TRBV23-1 is assigned to the ORF class and has an uncertain function. V was trimmed by 3 bases and J by 6 bases, leaving 18 bases between them. CDR3 length equals 15 residues. In nucleotides, the CDR3 is TGCGCCAGCAGTCACAGGGCGGAGAACACTGTCGAGCAGTACTTC. Protein sequence: CASSHRAENTVEQYF.

V is TRBV6-1 and J is TRBJ1-2; D is undetermined. CDR1 and CDR2 from the germline V gene are MNHNS and SASEGT. Trimming pared 11 bases from V and 0 bases from J, leaving 16 bases between. The CDR3 runs to 14 residues. The CDR3 bases are TGTGCCTCCGAAAACGGGAACGCTAACTATGGCTACACCTTC. Amino acids: CASENGNANYGYTF.

CDR3 bases: TGCGCCAGCAGCGGGTTTTCTAGCGGGGGTAACACCGGGGAGCTGTTTTTT. It translates to CASSGFSSGGNTGELFF. The V and J genes are TRBV5-1 and TRBJ2-2; 10 bases fit TRBD2. Germline trimming cut 4 bases from V and 2 bases from J; bases unmatched to any gene: 8. Looked up from germline, CDR1 is SGHRS and CDR2 is YFSETQ. The CDR3 runs 17 residues. The variable domain in full, completed from reference TRBV5-1 and TRBJ2-2, reads KAGVTQTPRYLIKTRGQQVTLSCSPISGHRSVSWYQQTPGQGLQFLFEYFSETQRNKGNFPGRFSGRQFSNSRSEMNVSTLELGDSALYLCASSGFSSGGNTGELFFGEGSRLTVL.

The chain links TRBV15 to TRBJ2-2, with D perhaps TRBD2 (6 bases). The germline gives CDR1 LNHNV, CDR2 YYDKDF (reference sequence). Trimming pared 0 bases from V and 7 bases from J, leaving 9 bases between. This CDR3 is 14 amino acids long. The DNA for the CDR3 is TGTGCCACCAGCAGAGATCCGGGGGTCGGGGAGCTGTTTTTT. This translates into CATSRDPGVGELFF.

The chain is built from TRBV6-5 and TRBJ1-1, with 10 nucleotides matching TRBD1. V was pared by 6 bases and J by 6 bases, with 10 bases of the junction left unmatched. The CDR3 spans 15 residues. Germline loops: CDR1 MNHEY, CDR2 SVGAGI. As DNA, the CDR3 is TGTGCCAGCAGCCAACGGACAGGGGGTTCTCCTGAAGCTTTCTTT. This gives the protein CASSQRTGGSPEAFF.

This chain's CDR3 is CASSVQGGYNEQFF. In DNA, the CDR3 is TGTGCCAGCAGCGTTCAGGGGGGATACAATGAGCAGTTCTTC. The chain uses TRBV9 and TRBJ2-1; D may be TRBD1 (7 bases). Per the germline V gene, CDR1 is SGDLS and CDR2 is YYNGEE. This CDR3 has 14 amino acids. Trimming removed 2 bases from V and 4 bases from J, with 10 bases in between.